The next 13 T cell receptor beta chains were all read from a single sample in a study of shared clonotypes between healthy human individuals. This table comes from immunoSEQ multiplex PCR, and its TCRdb copy is limited to in-frame clones, with some not included. The sample contains 760,000 or so clones, about 96% of which appear only once. The naive CD8 population came from CD45RO-negative cells selected for CCR7, without terminally differentiated effector memory CD45RA+ cells. Sequenced sample: naive CD8+ T cells sorted from blood. These receptors were taken from a man aged 30 to 45 in good health.

In its sample, this clone was seen once. The J gene is TRBJ2-1, the V gene TRBV6-4, with 15 bases lining up with TRBD2. This CDR3 region has 14 residues. CDR1 and CDR2 (germline): MRHNA, SNTAGT. The trim removed 6 bases at V and 8 bases at J, leaving 2 bases unmatched. CDR3: CASSGLAGGHEQFF. The CDR3 bases are TGTGCCAGCAGCGGACTAGCGGGAGGGCATGAGCAGTTCTTC.

CDR3 loop: CASSLGSGSSYEQYF. The CDR3 nucleotides are TGTGCCAGCAGCTTGGGTTCCGGGAGCAGCTACGAGCAGTACTTC. The V call is TRBV4-2, the J call TRBJ2-7; D is possibly TRBD2 (6 bases). V lost 5 bases to trimming and J lost 3 bases, with 17 bases between them. Germline CDR1 is LGHNA and CDR2 is YNFKEQ. This CDR3 has 15 amino acids.

V gene TRBV11-2 combines with J gene TRBJ2-1, with TRBD1 matching 8 bases. This CDR3 is built from 17 residues. Germline lookup yields CDR1 SGHAT and CDR2 FQNNGV. J lost 3 bases, V lost 1 base, and 8 bases had no gene match. The CDR3, as DNA: TGTGCCAGCAGCTTAGGGACGACAGGGGCCTTCTACAATGAGCAGTTCTTC. Its protein product is CASSLGTTGAFYNEQFF.

The chain recombines TRBV18 with TRBJ1-5; TRBD1 matches 8 bases. The germline V gene encodes CDR1 KGHSH and CDR2 LQKENI. The CDR3 is 16 amino acids. Unmatched junction bases numbered 7, after V lost 6 bases and J lost 0 bases. CDR3 protein: CASSYNRGASNQPQHF. The CDR3, as DNA: TGTGCCAGCTCGTATAACAGGGGGGCTAGCAATCAGCCCCAGCATTTT.

The rearrangement uses TRBV7-9 and TRBJ1-1; TRBD1 is a possible D gene (5 bases). The germline gives CDR1 SEHNR, CDR2 FQNEAQ (reference sequence). The germline V and J ends were trimmed by 4 bases and 0 bases, with 24 bases remaining between them. The CDR3 runs to 19 residues. The CDR3: CASSSPRSQPSDMNTEAFF. Written as DNA, the CDR3 is TGTGCCAGCAGCTCCCCCCGGAGCCAACCATCGGACATGAACACTGAAGCTTTCTTT.

The CDR3 here is CASSQGRALYNEQFF. The CDR3 DNA sequence: TGTGCCAGCAGTCAAGGGAGGGCCCTCTACAATGAGCAGTTCTTC. The chain carries TRBV28 and TRBJ2-1; 7 nucleotides align to TRBD2. The junction had 7 bases not matched to a gene; V was cut back by 5 bases and J by 3 bases. The germline V gene encodes CDR1 MDHEN and CDR2 SYDVKM. The CDR3 covers 15 residues.

This chain uses TRBV10-1 with TRBJ1-5; TRBD1 matches 10 bases. CDR1 WNHNN and CDR2 SYGVQD come from the germline V gene (reference sequence). The CDR3 sequence is 18 residues long. V shed 6 bases and J 6 bases; nucleotides not matched to a gene: 17. As DNA, the CDR3 is TGCGCCAGCAGCCCCTTTAGACAGGGGGCAATATTCCCTCAGCCCCAGCATTTT. Translating gives CASSPFRQGAIFPQPQHF.

The chain carries TRBV13 and TRBJ1-1; TRBD1 matches 7 bases. The CDR3 covers 17 residues. V was pared by 5 bases and J by 11 bases, with 23 bases of the junction left unmatched. The germline V gene encodes CDR1 PRHDT and CDR2 FYEKMQ (reference sequence). The CDR3 DNA is TGTGCCAGCAGCCCGACAGGGAGGGGAACACTGAAGCTAGGGGCTTTCTTT. This translates into CASSPTGRGTLKLGAFF.

Details on this clone: Different DNA sequences within this sample yield the same CDR3. V is TRBV28 and J is TRBJ1-5; D not resolved. Per germline, CDR1 MDHEN and CDR2 SYDVKM. The CDR3 extends over 11 amino acids. Trimming removed 3 bases at V and 4 bases at J, with 1 base between. The CDR3: CASSLNQPQHF. In nucleotides, the CDR3 is TGTGCCAGCAGTTTGAATCAGCCCCAGCATTTT.

The gene calls are TRBV29-1 and TRBJ2-3, with 11 positions matching TRBD2. There are 16 residues in the CDR3. The V and J ends lost 4 bases and 0 bases, in that order; junction bases with no gene match: 6. Germline lookup yields CDR1 SQVTM and CDR2 ANQGSEA. The CDR3 sequence: CSVVPGLAASTDTQYF. The CDR3 DNA is TGCAGCGTTGTGCCGGGACTAGCGGCGAGCACAGATACGCAGTATTTT.

The V gene is TRBV29-1, the J gene TRBJ1-1, with D unclear. Germline V gene data show CDR1 as SQVTM and CDR2 as ANQGSEA. The ends were cut back, 1 base at V and 4 bases at J, with 16 bases in the middle. The CDR3 contains 15 residues. Here the CDR3 DNA reads TGCAGCGTTGAAGGCATCACTACCGGGCCCACTGAAGCTTTCTTT. This gives the protein CSVEGITTGPTEAFF.

CDR3 sequence: CASSYQEDPYEQYF. DNA of the CDR3: TGTGCCAGCAGCTATCAGGAGGATCCCTACGAGCAGTACTTC. The chain is built from TRBV5-5 and TRBJ2-7, with D possibly matching TRBD2 (5 bases). Trimming removed 3 bases from V and 2 bases from J, with 12 bases in between. Germline assignment: CDR1 SGHKS and CDR2 YYEKEE (reference sequence). The CDR3 is 14 residues long.

This chain joins TRBV5-6 and TRBJ2-3, with D hard to call. The germline gives CDR1 SGHDT, CDR2 YYEEEE. The ends were cut back, 2 bases at V and 3 bases at J, with 10 bases in the middle. CDR3 length: 14 residues. CDR3 residues: CASSFTRSTDTQYF. CDR3 coding DNA: TGTGCCAGCAGCTTTACTCGGTCGACAGATACGCAGTATTTT.